The entry below describes one TCR beta chain. This may arise from a read error, as a much more abundant clone is one base away. This entry is derived from a study of blood T cell repertoires in COVID-19. About the research overall: The analysed material was cDNA or gDNA that came from T cells, B-cell-depleted T cells, or PBMCs.

Germline-derived CDR1 and CDR2 are LGHDT and YNNKEL (reference sequence). This CDR3 spans 12 amino acids. Trimming took 4 bases from V and 0 from J, leaving 4 bases between them. The repertoire was sequenced with immunoSEQ multiplex PCR; TCRdb's copy has only in-frame clones and lacks some. Among fewer than 350,000 clones listed, roughly 88% were seen once. The source is a man aged 18 to 29 with active or convalescent COVID-19. Sequencing input: peripheral blood. V is TRBV3-1 (or the pseudogene TRBV3-2) and J is TRBJ2-7; D gene unclear. The CDR3 region has the DNA TGTGCCAGCAGCCTAATCTCCTACGAGCAGTACTTC. This codes for CASSLISYEQYF.